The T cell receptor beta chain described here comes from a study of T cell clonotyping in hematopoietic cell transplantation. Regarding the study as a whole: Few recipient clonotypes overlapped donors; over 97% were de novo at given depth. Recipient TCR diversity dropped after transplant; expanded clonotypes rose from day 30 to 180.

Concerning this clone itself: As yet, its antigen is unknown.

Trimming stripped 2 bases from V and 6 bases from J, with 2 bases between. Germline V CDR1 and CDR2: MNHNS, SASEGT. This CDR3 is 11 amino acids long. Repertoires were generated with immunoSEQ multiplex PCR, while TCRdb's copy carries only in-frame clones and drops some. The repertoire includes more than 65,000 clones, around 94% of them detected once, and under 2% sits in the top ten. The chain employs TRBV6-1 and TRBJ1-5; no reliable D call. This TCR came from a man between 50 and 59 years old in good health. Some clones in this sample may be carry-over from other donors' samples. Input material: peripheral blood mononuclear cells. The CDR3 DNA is TGTGCCAGCAGTGAAATTCAGCCCCAGCATTTT. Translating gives CASSEIQPQHF.